This T cell receptor beta chain was profiled in a study of CD4 T cells in relation to SARS-CoV-2 and coronaviruses. Study-level results: In roughly 60% of donors, memory CD4+ clonotypes crossrecognized SARS-CoV-2 and at least one common cold coronavirus spike.

A remark on this clone: Its antigen is as yet unknown.

Losses at the gene ends were 0 bases for V and 8 bases for J; bases not matched to a gene: 2. In germline, CDR1 is LGHDT, CDR2 YNNKEL (reference sequence). CDR3 length: 13 amino acids. The unexposed donors gave CD4+ T cells in about 2010-2019, prior to COVID-19. Clones were sequenced by immunoSEQ multiplex PCR, and TCRdb holds only the in-frame ones, with some missing. This table has about 65,000 clones, about nine tenths appearing once. The sample taken for sequencing was memory CD4+ T cells from PBMCs. This sequence joins TRBV3-1 (or the pseudogene TRBV3-2) and TRBJ1-1, with 8 bases fitting TRBD1. The source is a human donor in good health. CDR3 in amino acids: CASSQDGQGEAFF. In DNA form, the CDR3 reads TGTGCCAGCAGCCAAGATGGACAGGGCGAAGCTTTCTTT.